The source of this T cell receptor beta chain is a study of T cells in narcolepsy (dated by TCRdb to the late 2010s). About the investigation overall: The study enrolled patients with narcolepsy type 1 or type 2 (NT1, NT2) together with healthy control donors. The study used TCR Vbeta sequencing to track clonotypes in blood and CSF while looking for autoreactive T cells in narcolepsy patients that target self-antigens of hypocretin neurons (hypocretin, TRIB2). The study at large found these results: Certain blood memory CD4+ repertoires from patients and controls had no sequences that matched autoreactive T cell clones. In plots comparing CSF and blood CD4+ T cell clonotypes from the same patient, HCRT-specific and TRIB2-specific autoreactive clonotypes were highlighted. Numbers of sequenced blood memory CD4+ clonotypes were comparable, averaging approximately 40,000 in patients and under 35,000 in controls. According to the report, autoreactive clonotypes were detected serially in the blood of the same patients and of different patients, but not in healthy controls.

The CDR3 runs 15 amino acids, cysteine and phenylalanine included. Only the CDR3 region is kept as DNA, spanning 45 bases read in frame from base 1. The germline V gene specifies SGHVS as CDR1 and FNYEAQ as CDR2. V and J are trimmed by 4 bases and 1 base, and the gene matches miss 3 bases of the junction. Turning to this clone: The antigen this receptor binds is unknown. It has no much larger one-base neighbor in the sample; base qualities were not kept.

Memory CD4+ T cells were sorted ex vivo from peripheral blood of narcolepsy patients and healthy controls for TCR Vbeta sequencing. Library preparation was by the immunoSEQ multiplex PCR assay. This is the immuneACCESS table as TCRdb keeps it, with only in-frame sequences that have V and J called. A part of the clones is gone; compared with another copy, unresolved V genes explain less than half, and the rest is unexplained. The sample table lists under 40,000 clones, around 80% of them with a count of one. About 1.3% of the sample rests with the top ten. Sequenced input: CD45RA- memory CD4+ T cells from PBMCs. The label giving this sample's cell subset or site can be read as: memory T cells sorted ex vivo from peripheral blood. The TCR sequence derives from a human donor with narcolepsy. The chain is encoded by TRBV7-6 joined to TRBJ2-2; 7 junctional bases match TRBD1. CDR3 region: CASSSRTGNTGELFF. The sequenced DNA: TGTGCCAGCAGCTCCCGGACAGGGAACACCGGGGAGCTGTTTTTT.